A selection of T cell receptor beta chains follows, all from one sample in a study of cytomegalovirus exposure and HLA in healthy donors. Produced via immunoSEQ multiplex PCR; TCRdb's table is partial and in-frame only. The sample yields roughly 190,000 clones, roughly 77% seen once. Sequences were obtained from PBMCs. These receptors were collected from a man aged 40-49 years in good health and CMV-seropositive. CDR3s include the opening cysteine and the closing phenylalanine or tryptophan. Fields, in order: V gene, J gene, clone size, D gene, CDR3 protein, CDR3 DNA. A D gene is named only where the DNA matches it firmly. Expanded clones get a size class; other rows say once, few or many, or leave the size out.

V gene: TRBV15
J gene: TRBJ1-5
clone size: NA
D gene: TRBD1
CDR3 protein: CATSREQGSNQPQHF
CDR3 DNA: TGTGCCACCAGCAGAGAACAGGGGAGCAATCAGCCCCAGCATTTT

V gene: TRBV6-5
J gene: TRBJ1-6
clone size: NA
D gene: TRBD1
CDR3 protein: CASSYSDRDNSPLHF
CDR3 DNA: TGTGCCAGCAGTTACTCCGACAGGGATAATTCACCCCTCCACTTT

V gene: TRBV19
J gene: TRBJ2-2
clone size: NA
D gene: TRBD2
CDR3 protein: CASSIDRSGIGTGELFF
CDR3 DNA: TGTGCCAGTAGTATAGATCGCAGCGGGATTGGCACCGGGGAGCTGTTTTTT

V gene: TRBV6-5
J gene: TRBJ2-7
clone size: NA
D gene: TRBD1
CDR3 protein: CASSDRGFKYEQYF
CDR3 DNA: TGTGCCAGCAGTGACAGGGGATTCAAATACGAGCAGTACTTC

V gene: TRBV19
J gene: TRBJ1-4
clone size: NA
D gene: TRBD1
CDR3 protein: CASSIISPTGATNEKLFF
CDR3 DNA: TGTGCCAGTAGTATCATCTCTCCCACAGGGGCAACTAATGAAAAACTGTTTTTT

V gene: TRBV7-5
J gene: TRBJ1-2
clone size: NA
D gene: NA
CDR3 protein: CVRSLVDRLFYGYTF
CDR3 DNA: TGTGTCAGAAGCTTAGTAGACAGATTGTTCTATGGCTACACCTTC

V gene: TRBV14
J gene: TRBJ2-6
clone size: NA
D gene: NA
CDR3 protein: CASSQERRVGSGANVLTF
CDR3 DNA: TGTGCCAGCAGCCAAGAACGCAGGGTTGGCTCTGGGGCCAACGTCCTGACTTTC

V gene: TRBV12-5
J gene: TRBJ1-1
clone size: NA
D gene: NA
CDR3 protein: CASGPQGVDTEAFF
CDR3 DNA: TGTGCTAGTGGCCCCCAAGGGGTCGACACTGAAGCTTTCTTT

V gene: TRBV28
J gene: TRBJ2-1
clone size: NA
D gene: TRBD2
CDR3 protein: CASSTGTSGFNEQFF
CDR3 DNA: TGTGCCAGCAGTACCGGGACTAGCGGATTCAATGAGCAGTTCTTC

V gene: TRBV19
J gene: TRBJ2-4
clone size: NA
D gene: NA
CDR3 protein: CASSIVGTPAKNIQYF
CDR3 DNA: TGTGCCAGTAGTATAGTTGGGACTCCAGCCAAAAACATTCAGTACTTC

V gene: TRBV5-1
J gene: TRBJ2-3
clone size: once
D gene: NA
CDR3 protein: CASSLRRDTDTQYF
CDR3 DNA: TGCGCCAGCAGCTTGCGCAGGGACACAGATACGCAGTATTTT

V gene: TRBV21-1
J gene: TRBJ1-5
clone size: NA
D gene: NA
CDR3 protein: CASSKKGGPGRYQPQHF
CDR3 DNA: TGTGCCAGCAGCAAAAAAGGGGGCCCGGGGAGATATCAGCCCCAGCATTTT

V gene: TRBV21-1
J gene: TRBJ1-2
clone size: NA
D gene: NA
CDR3 protein: CASSPSFYYGYTF
CDR3 DNA: TGTGCCAGCAGCCCCTCCTTCTACTATGGCTACACCTTC

V gene: TRBV9
J gene: TRBJ2-7
clone size: NA
D gene: TRBD2
CDR3 protein: CASSPPGLAGLGEQYF
CDR3 DNA: TGTGCCAGCAGCCCCCCGGGACTAGCGGGCCTCGGCGAGCAGTACTTC

V gene: TRBV29-1
J gene: TRBJ2-5
clone size: once
D gene: NA
CDR3 protein: CSVEGRLSQETQYF
CDR3 DNA: TGCAGCGTGGAGGGACGCCTATCCCAAGAGACCCAGTACTTC

V gene: TRBV6-1
J gene: TRBJ1-5
clone size: NA
D gene: NA
CDR3 protein: CASSGEGVNQPQHF
CDR3 DNA: TGTGCCAGCAGTGGAGAGGGTGTCAATCAGCCCCAGCATTTT

V gene: TRBV18
J gene: TRBJ2-1
clone size: NA
D gene: TRBD2
CDR3 protein: CASSRDSGRGDEQFF
CDR3 DNA: TGTGCCAGCTCGAGGGATAGCGGGAGAGGGGATGAGCAGTTCTTC

V gene: TRBV10-2
J gene: TRBJ2-3
clone size: NA
D gene: NA
CDR3 protein: CASSGPGVPDTQYF
CDR3 DNA: TGCGCCAGCAGTGGGCCGGGGGTCCCAGATACGCAGTATTTT

V gene: TRBV6-1
J gene: TRBJ1-1
clone size: NA
D gene: NA
CDR3 protein: CASRTGTWENTEAFF
CDR3 DNA: TGTGCCAGCAGGACAGGTACCTGGGAGAACACTGAAGCTTTCTTT

V gene: TRBV25-1
J gene: TRBJ1-1
clone size: NA
D gene: TRBD1
CDR3 protein: CASVDRGLSAAFF
CDR3 DNA: TGTGCCAGCGTGGACAGGGGGCTCTCGGCGGCTTTCTTT

V gene: TRBV6-1
J gene: TRBJ1-5
clone size: once
D gene: NA
CDR3 protein: CASSEFWGGISNQPQHF
CDR3 DNA: TGTGCCAGCAGTGAATTTTGGGGGGGGATTAGCAATCAGCCCCAGCATTTT

V gene: TRBV4-1
J gene: TRBJ2-7
clone size: once
D gene: NA
CDR3 protein: CASSPTENYEQYF
CDR3 DNA: TGCGCCAGCAGCCCGACAGAGAACTACGAGCAGTACTTC

V gene: TRBV5-1
J gene: TRBJ2-2
clone size: NA
D gene: TRBD1
CDR3 protein: CASSFDRGRTGELFF
CDR3 DNA: TGCGCCAGCAGCTTTGACAGGGGGCGGACCGGGGAGCTGTTTTTT

V gene: TRBV6-5
J gene: TRBJ2-7
clone size: NA
D gene: NA
CDR3 protein: CASSYSGRPEQYF
CDR3 DNA: TGTGCCAGCAGTTACTCAGGCAGGCCCGAGCAGTACTTC

V gene: TRBV19
J gene: TRBJ2-3
clone size: NA
D gene: NA
CDR3 protein: CASRSPRMSTDTQYF
CDR3 DNA: TGTGCCAGTAGGAGCCCCCGAATGAGCACAGATACGCAGTATTTT

V gene: TRBV4-1
J gene: TRBJ1-1
clone size: NA
D gene: NA
CDR3 protein: CASRDSKSTEAFF
CDR3 DNA: TGCGCCAGCAGGGACAGTAAATCCACTGAAGCTTTCTTT

V gene: TRBV5-1
J gene: TRBJ2-1
clone size: many
D gene: NA
CDR3 protein: CASSTEGNEQFF
CDR3 DNA: TGCGCCAGCAGTACGGAGGGGAATGAGCAGTTCTTC

V gene: TRBV6-4
J gene: TRBJ2-3
clone size: NA
D gene: NA
CDR3 protein: CASRMNGGGTDTQYF
CDR3 DNA: TGTGCCAGCAGGATGAACGGGGGAGGCACAGATACGCAGTATTTT

V gene: TRBV27
J gene: TRBJ1-5
clone size: NA
D gene: NA
CDR3 protein: CASSLGGAGQPQHF
CDR3 DNA: TGTGCCAGCAGTTTGGGTGGGGCTGGTCAGCCCCAGCATTTT

V gene: TRBV6-5
J gene: TRBJ1-5
clone size: NA
D gene: TRBD1
CDR3 protein: CASTEYRGLQPQHF
CDR3 DNA: TGTGCCAGCACGGAATACAGGGGGCTGCAGCCCCAGCATTTT

V gene: TRBV29-1
J gene: TRBJ2-1
clone size: NA
D gene: TRBD2
CDR3 protein: CSAWGRLAGGFYNEQFF
CDR3 DNA: TGCAGCGCCTGGGGGAGACTAGCGGGAGGATTCTACAATGAGCAGTTCTTC

V gene: TRBV19
J gene: TRBJ2-2
clone size: NA
D gene: TRBD2
CDR3 protein: CASSDRGGTGELFF
CDR3 DNA: TGTGCCAGTAGTGATCGGGGGGGAACCGGGGAGCTGTTTTTT

V gene: TRBV11-3
J gene: TRBJ1-6
clone size: NA
D gene: NA
CDR3 protein: CASSLLRDSPLHF
CDR3 DNA: TGTGCCAGCAGCTTATTACGAGATTCACCCCTCCACTTT

V gene: TRBV19
J gene: TRBJ2-6
clone size: NA
D gene: NA
CDR3 protein: CASSIGSGGAGANVLTF
CDR3 DNA: TGTGCCAGTAGTATAGGTTCAGGAGGGGCTGGGGCCAACGTCCTGACTTTC

V gene: TRBV5-1
J gene: TRBJ1-6
clone size: NA
D gene: TRBD1
CDR3 protein: CASSLDGQGNSPLHF
CDR3 DNA: TGCGCCAGCAGCTTGGATGGACAGGGGAATTCACCCCTCCACTTT

V gene: TRBV7-9
J gene: TRBJ2-7
clone size: NA
D gene: NA
CDR3 protein: CSSSLISDEQYF
CDR3 DNA: TGTTCCAGCAGCTTAATATCCGACGAGCAGTACTTC

V gene: TRBV2
J gene: TRBJ2-1
clone size: NA
D gene: NA
CDR3 protein: CASRGRIFNEQFF
CDR3 DNA: TGTGCCAGCAGGGGGCGCATTTTCAATGAGCAGTTCTTC

V gene: TRBV28
J gene: TRBJ2-7
clone size: once
D gene: NA
CDR3 protein: CASRLAPYEQYF
CDR3 DNA: TGTGCCAGCAGACTAGCCCCCTACGAGCAGTACTTC

V gene: TRBV21-1
J gene: TRBJ2-5
clone size: once
D gene: NA
CDR3 protein: CASSKGVAGGPRETQYF
CDR3 DNA: TGTGCCAGCAGCAAAGGTGTAGCGGGGGGGCCTAGGGAGACCCAGTACTTC

V gene: TRBV27
J gene: TRBJ2-5
clone size: NA
D gene: NA
CDR3 protein: CATTIQDSQETQYF
CDR3 DNA: TGTGCCACCACCATCCAGGACAGCCAAGAGACCCAGTACTTC

V gene: TRBV18
J gene: TRBJ2-4
clone size: NA
D gene: NA
CDR3 protein: CASSPRKENIQYF
CDR3 DNA: TGTGCCAGCTCACCCAGGAAGGAAAACATTCAGTACTTC

V gene: TRBV7-2
J gene: TRBJ1-1
clone size: once
D gene: NA
CDR3 protein: CASSSTVNTEAFF
CDR3 DNA: TGTGCCAGCAGCTCGACAGTGAACACTGAAGCTTTCTTT

V gene: TRBV4-3
J gene: TRBJ2-1
clone size: NA
D gene: TRBD1
CDR3 protein: CASSQDTGGVEQFF
CDR3 DNA: TGCGCCAGCAGCCAAGATACAGGGGGCGTTGAGCAGTTCTTC

V gene: TRBV6-1
J gene: TRBJ1-2
clone size: NA
D gene: TRBD1
CDR3 protein: CASREGGEVGGYTF
CDR3 DNA: TGTGCCAGTCGAGAAGGGGGCGAAGTTGGGGGCTACACCTTC

V gene: TRBV9
J gene: TRBJ2-2
clone size: NA
D gene: NA
CDR3 protein: CASSVVGGAGGELFF
CDR3 DNA: TGTGCCAGCAGCGTAGTCGGAGGGGCTGGCGGGGAGCTGTTTTTT

V gene: TRBV4-2
J gene: TRBJ2-3
clone size: NA
D gene: TRBD1
CDR3 protein: CASSPRGQGRDTQYF
CDR3 DNA: TGTGCCAGCAGCCCTCGGGGACAGGGGAGAGATACGCAGTATTTT

V gene: TRBV18
J gene: TRBJ1-5
clone size: few
D gene: TRBD1
CDR3 protein: CASSPGTGGIDQPQHF
CDR3 DNA: TGTGCCAGCTCACCGGGGACAGGGGGCATCGATCAGCCCCAGCATTTT

V gene: TRBV10-3
J gene: TRBJ2-7
clone size: NA
D gene: TRBD2
CDR3 protein: CAISRVGTSGNSEQYF
CDR3 DNA: TGTGCCATCAGTCGGGTGGGCACTAGCGGGAATAGCGAGCAGTACTTC

V gene: TRBV14
J gene: TRBJ2-7
clone size: NA
D gene: NA
CDR3 protein: CASSQEVPGAYEQYF
CDR3 DNA: TGTGCCAGCAGCCAAGAGGTCCCGGGGGCCTACGAGCAGTACTTC

V gene: TRBV29-1
J gene: TRBJ2-7
clone size: NA
D gene: NA
CDR3 protein: CSVIQTYEQYF
CDR3 DNA: TGCAGCGTTATACAGACCTACGAGCAGTACTTC

V gene: TRBV11-3
J gene: TRBJ1-1
clone size: NA
D gene: TRBD1
CDR3 protein: CASSQDRGEAFF
CDR3 DNA: TGTGCCAGCAGCCAAGACAGGGGGGAAGCTTTCTTT

V gene: TRBV5-1
J gene: TRBJ2-2
clone size: NA
D gene: NA
CDR3 protein: CASSLQTGTTNTGELFF
CDR3 DNA: TGCGCCAGCAGCTTGCAGACCGGGACAACGAACACCGGGGAGCTGTTTTTT

V gene: TRBV2
J gene: TRBJ1-4
clone size: NA
D gene: NA
CDR3 protein: CASRADIGILKKLFF
CDR3 DNA: TGTGCCAGCAGGGCAGATATCGGGATACTGAAAAAACTGTTTTTT